This TCR beta chain was sequenced during a study of T cell repertoires in cytomegalovirus infection. Study-level findings and limits: Within the response measured ex vivo, HLA-C-restricted CMV-specific TCR beta clonotypes were dominant.

TCRdb processed the reads anew with MiXCR; each CDR3 protein has one entry. In the table there are around 800,000 distinct CDR3 sequences, 32% of which are singletons. The V and J ends lost 7 bases and 0 bases respectively, with 14 bases between them. The CDR3 contains 15 residues. Concerning this clonotype itself: Its antigen remains unknown.

The chain joins TRBV12-3 or TRBV12-4 to TRBJ2-3; D might be TRBD1 (5 bases). The receptor was derived from a human donor in good health (CMV status not recorded). Some clones in this sample may be carry-over from other donors' samples. The sequenced sample was cultured CD8+ T cells from PBMCs, obtained from culture after CMV antigen stimulation. DNA for the CDR3: TGTGCCAGCACCCCAATAGGGGATAGCACAGATACGCAGTATTTT. Translation: CASTPIGDSTDTQYF.